The 19 T cell receptor delta chains presented below share a single source sample, sequenced in a study of gamma delta lymphoproliferative disorders and STAT genes. Sequencing used genomic DNA taken from PBMCs of patients and controls. TCRdb reprocessed the multiplex PCR reads using CATT. This table holds roughly 1,200 delta-chain clones, 1.9% found once. Sequenced: blood. All receptors come from a human donor in good health.

For this clone: TCRdb's protein for this DNA is that of a much larger clone and differs from the translation at residue 7, likely a read error; the protein shown is the DNA translation. The chain combines TRDV2 with TRDJ1; D is undetermined. This CDR3 comprises 17 residues. V lost 0 bases and J 0 bases, leaving 16 bases between the germline ends. Germline V gene sequence: CDR1 GEAIGNYY, CDR2 EKD. CDR3 nucleotides: TGTGCCTGTGACACCGTAGCGACCGAATCCAACACCGATAAACTCATCTTT. This translates into CACDTVATESNTDKLIF.

This clone was recorded many times. The TCRdb record carries a much larger clone's protein, which differs from this DNA's translation at residue 15; a read error is the likely cause, and the protein listed here is the DNA translation. The chain has TRDV2 and TRDJ1, with D perhaps matching TRDD3 (6 bases). Germline CDR1 reads GEAIGNYY; CDR2 reads EKD. The CDR3 is 17 residues long. The CDR3: CACDDMGGGPHTDKRIF. CDR3 DNA sequence: TGTGCCTGTGACGACATGGGTGGGGGTCCCCACACCGATAAACGCATCTTT.

As for this clone: The TCRdb protein, from a much larger clone, departs from this DNA's translation at residue 10, likely by read error; the protein shown derives from the DNA. The chain links TRDV1 to TRDJ1; possible D gene TRDD2, 7 bases. Looked up from germline, CDR1 is TSWWSYY and CDR2 is QGS. V was pared by 4 bases and J by 3 bases, with 21 bases between. CDR3 length: 17 residues. Here the CDR3 reads CALGGTFLRGGADKLIF. The CDR3 DNA sequence: TGTGCTCTTGGGGGAACCTTCCTCCGTGGGGGCGCCGATAAACTCATCTTT.

Worth noting for this clone: This sequence is one base from a far larger clone and is likely a read error. At the DNA level, this CDR3 is encoded by other sequences in the same sample as well. The V call is TRDV2, the J call TRDJ1; 11 bases fit TRDD3. The CDR3 sequence is 14 residues long. Germline V gene lookup returns CDR1 GEAIGNYY and CDR2 EKD. CDR3: CACDTVGLGDTLIF. CDR3 nucleotides: TGTGCCTGTGACACCGTGGGGCTGGGGGATACACTCATCTTT.

This clone was observed a few times. A far bigger clonotype differs at one base, so this is likely a read error. This specimen includes other DNA sequences encoding the same CDR3. J is TRDJ1 and V is TRDV1, with 11 bases that match TRDD3. CDR1 is TSWWSYY and CDR2 is QGS in the germline V gene. This CDR3 comprises 23 residues. V lost 4 bases, J lost 6 bases, and 31 bases stayed unmatched. This CDR3 reads CALGVQSSSTRVWGIRGLNKLIF. The CDR3 nucleotides read TGTGCTCTTGGGGTCCAATCTTCCTCTACGCGGGTTTGGGGGATACGAGGGCTAAATAAACTCATCTTT.

This clone was counted a few times. The protein given by TCRdb reflects a much larger clone and differs at residue 15 from this DNA's translation, likely from a read error; the protein shown is the DNA's translation. The same CDR3 can be traced to other DNA sequences in this sample. The chain uses TRDV2 and TRDJ1; 11 bases match TRDD3. Germline V gives CDR1 GEAIGNYY, CDR2 EKD. The CDR3 contains 18 residues. The CDR3 region has the DNA TGTGCCTGTGACCCCCCCCGCCTCCTGGGGGATACTAGCGATAACCTCATCTTT. Translated, it gives CACDPPRLLGDTSDNLIF.

To note about this clone: TCRdb's listed protein matches a much larger clone and diverges from this DNA's translation at residue 10, likely through a read error; the protein shown comes from the DNA. V and J are TRDV2 and TRDJ1; D remains ambiguous. Germline V gene data show CDR1 as GEAIGNYY and CDR2 as EKD. The CDR3 has 14 residues. The DNA for the CDR3 is TGTGCCTGTGACCCTATTACCAACACCGGTAAACTCATCTTT. The encoded protein is CACDPITNTGKLIF.

In its sample, this clone ranks as medium-sized. The protein TCRdb lists belongs to a much larger clone and differs from this DNA's translation at residue 12, which points to a read error; the protein shown is made from the DNA. The chain uses TRDV2 and TRDJ1; D is perhaps TRDD3 (6 bases). From germline, CDR1 is GEAIGNYY and CDR2 EKD. The CDR3 totals 17 residues. The V end lost 3 bases, the J end lost 3 bases, and 22 bases lay between the germline ends. In nucleotides, the CDR3 is TGTGCCTGTGACGACATGGGTGGGGGTCCCCACGCCGATAAACTCATCTTT. It specifies CACDDMGGGPHADKLIF.

This clone was picked up a small number of times. It differs at one base from a far larger clone, so likely a read error. The same CDR3 can be traced to other DNA sequences in this sample. V is TRDV2 and J is TRDJ1; D may be TRDD3 (6 bases). Germline-derived CDR1 and CDR2 are GEAIGNYY and EKD. CDR3 length: 17 residues. In DNA, the CDR3 is TGTGCCTGTGACGACATGGGTGGGGGTCCCCACACCGATAAGCTCATCTTT. It specifies CACDDMGGGPHTDKLIF.

About this clone itself: A far larger clone is just one base off, so this is likely a read error. Other DNA sequences in this specimen translate into the identical CDR3. The chain employs TRDV2 and TRDJ1; 8 nucleotides line up with TRDD3. The CDR3 extends over 14 amino acids. The germline V gene encodes CDR1 GEAIGNYY and CDR2 EKD. CDR3 DNA sequence: TGTGCCTGTGACACCGTGGGACTAGGGGATACACTCATCTTT. It encodes CACDTVGLGDTLIF.

This clone was recorded a few times. The likely explanation is a read error, given a far larger clone one base away. The same CDR3 is also encoded by other DNA sequences in this sample. The chain joins TRDV1 to TRDJ1; TRDD3 matches 12 bases. Germline values: CDR1 TSWWSYY, CDR2 QGS. The length of the CDR3 is 23 residues. Trimming removed 4 bases from V and 6 bases from J; junction bases left unmatched: 30. The CDR3 protein is CALGVQSSSTRVWGIRGLNKLIF. The CDR3 DNA is TGTGCTCTTGGGGTCCAATCTTCCTCTACGCGGGTCTGGGGGATACGGGGGCTAAATAAACTCATCTTT.

To note about this clone: This DNA's translation and the protein TCRdb lists, from a much larger clone, do not match at residue 17, likely due to a read error; the protein shown is translated from the DNA. No J gene was assigned, while the V gene was called as TRDV1; no DNA check was done on the table's D call, TRDD3. This CDR3 region has 19 residues. Looked up from germline, CDR1 is TSWWSYY and CDR2 is QGS. CDR3 amino acids: CALGEIAFLHVLGRAQIFF. Written as DNA, the CDR3 is TGTGCTCTTGGGGAAATAGCCTTCCTTCATGTACTGGGGAGGGCACAAATCTTCTTT.

Turning to this clone: A far bigger clonotype differs at one base, so this is likely a read error. Other DNA sequences in the sample encode the same CDR3. J is TRDJ1 and V is TRDV2; a possible D gene is TRDD3 (5 bases). CDR3 size: 17 residues. Germline CDR1 and CDR2: GEAIGNYY and EKD. Trimming left V 3 bases short and J 0 bases short, with 19 bases between. CDR3 protein: CACDDMGGGPHTDKLIF. The DNA for the CDR3 is TGTGCCTGTGACGACATGGGAGGGGGTCCCCACACCGATAAACTCATCTTT.

With regard to this clone: The protein that TCRdb holds for this DNA derives from a much larger clone and differs from the translated DNA at residue 13, which likely indicates a read error; the protein shown here is translated from the DNA. At the DNA level, this CDR3 is encoded by other sequences in the same sample as well. The CDR3 bases are TGTGCTCTTGGGGAACCTTTGTATGGGGAGCCCTACGCCGATAAACTTATCTTT. Translated: CALGEPLYGEPYADKLIF. The gene calls are TRDV1 and TRDJ1; perhaps D is TRDD2 or TRDD3 (5 bases each). The CDR3 contains 18 residues. Germline V lookup: CDR1 TSWWSYY, CDR2 QGS.

This clone was recorded a few times. A read error likely explains this, since a far larger clone differs by one base. The sample has other DNA sequences that encode this CDR3 too. The chain recombines TRDV2 with TRDJ1, with 7 bases identical to TRDD3. V trimming: 3 bases; J trimming: 0 bases; junction bases outside the gene matches: 12. This CDR3 is 17 amino acids long. Germline V gene data show CDR1 as GEAIGNYY and CDR2 as EKD. The CDR3 sequence: CACDPVSGGSYTDKLIF. CDR3 in DNA: TGTGCCTGTGACCCCGTTTCAGGGGGATCTTACACCGATAAACTCATCTTT.

As concerns this clone: The TCRdb record carries a much larger clone's protein, which differs from this DNA's translation at residue 10; a read error is the likely cause, and the protein listed here is the DNA translation. The chain recombines TRDV2 with TRDJ1; a possible D gene is TRDD3 (6 bases). The V and J ends lost 0 bases and 1 base respectively, with 17 bases between them. The germline V gene encodes CDR1 GEAIGNYY and CDR2 EKD. This CDR3 region has 17 residues. CDR3 in amino acids: CACDTVGGPWGTDKLIF. CDR3 bases: TGTGCCTGTGACACCGTCGGGGGACCCTGGGGCACCGATAAACTCATCTTT.

This clone was picked up a small number of times. The protein in TCRdb stems from a much larger clone and differs at residue 8 from this DNA's translation, likely a read error; here the protein is translated from the DNA. The chain combines TRDV1 with TRDJ1; 12 positions agree with TRDD3. Germline trimming cut 3 bases from V and 11 bases from J; bases unmatched to any gene: 16. The CDR3 loop spans 17 amino acids. The V gene's germline CDR1 is TSWWSYY and CDR2 QGS. In DNA, the CDR3 is TGTGCTCTTGGGGATGACCTTCACCTACTGGGGGATACTGGGCTCATCTTT. As protein: CALGDDLHLLGDTGLIF.

This clone was observed a few times. The mismatch at residue 5 between this DNA's translation and the TCRdb protein of a much larger clone likely reflects a read error; the protein shown is translated from the DNA. The chain has TRDV1 and TRDJ1; tentative D call: TRDD2 (5 bases). In germline, CDR1 is TSWWSYY, CDR2 QGS. The CDR3 has 13 amino acids. V shed 1 base and J shed 6 bases, with 9 bases lying between them. CDR3 nucleotides: TGTGCTCTTGGGGAACCTCCTTCGAATAAACTCATCTTT. Translated, it gives CALGEPPSNKLIF.

This clone rates as hyperexpanded. This sample also contains other DNA sequences that code for the same CDR3. This chain's CDR3 is CALGGPPSNKLIF. DNA of the CDR3: TGTGCTCTTGGGGGACCTCCTTCGAATAAACTCATCTTT. The rearrangement links TRDV1 to TRDJ1; tentatively, D is TRDD2 (5 bases). Germline-derived CDR1 and CDR2 are TSWWSYY and QGS. V lost 4 bases to trimming and J lost 6 bases, with 12 bases between them. The CDR3 is 13 residues long.